Below, one T cell receptor (beta chain) is given with its context. Its antigen is currently unknown. The data were obtained in a study of neoadjuvant nivolumab and ipilimumab in lung cancer. Whole-study findings and limits: Blood richness before therapy tracked richness in tumors resected after neoadjuvant therapy. TCR richness and clonality were higher in tumors than adjacent uninvolved lung.

Here immunoSEQ multiplex PCR was the method, and the copy in TCRdb shows in-frame clones only, minus some. The table includes thousands of clones, around 92% detected once. The sequencing here drew on blood, taken after neoadjuvant nivolumab, alone or with ipilimumab, at or shortly before surgery. The sequence derives from an adult with non-small cell lung cancer. Some clones in this sample may be carry-over from other donors' samples.

This CDR3 reads CASSTGPVGNEQFF. CDR3 in DNA: TGTGCCAGCAGCACGGGACCCGTAGGCAATGAGCAGTTCTTC. J is TRBJ2-1 and V is TRBV7-2; the D gene could be TRBD1 or TRBD2 (5 bases each). The CDR3 spans 14 residues. Per the germline V gene, CDR1 is SGHTA and CDR2 is FQGNSA. Trimming took off 5 bases at V and 6 bases at J, with 14 bases between the two ends. Full variable domain (remainder filled in from reference TRBV7-2 and TRBJ2-1): GAGVSQSPSNKVTEKGKDVELRCDPISGHTALYWYRQSLGQGLEFLIYFQGNSAPDKSGLPSDRFSAERTGGSVSTLTIQRTQQEDSAVYLCASSTGPVGNEQFFGPGTRLTVL.